The source of this T cell receptor (beta chain) is a study of vaccination effects on CD4 cells after COVID-19. Here immunoSEQ multiplex PCR was the method, and the copy in TCRdb shows in-frame clones only, minus some. The table shows 73,000 or so clones, with about 79% occurring only once. General observations from the study: Of the vaccine-induced clones from healthy vaccinees, merely 1 of 255 recognized common cold coronaviruses as well.

Germline CDR1 is SGHDT and CDR2 is YYEEEE. V was trimmed by 0 bases and J by 5 bases, leaving 11 bases between them. The CDR3 is made up of 14 amino acids. Worth noting for this clone: Its antigen is currently unknown.

ViraFEST assay sequencing came after antigen-specific CD4+ T cells were expanded with viral peptide pools. After around ten days in culture, the CD4+ T cells were isolated. The vaccine recipients had no prior SARS-CoV-2 infection, with negative nucleocapsid antibodies. Peptides at around 10 ug/ml and IL-2 at approximately 9.7 IU/ml were added to around 2 million PBMC per well. Specimen: CD4+ T cells from PBMCs cultured with SARS-CoV-2 spike peptides, collected before COVID-19 vaccination. The rearrangement joins TRBV5-6 to TRBJ2-5, with a tentative D call TRBD1 (5 bases). The clonotype originates from a human donor who received a COVID-19 vaccine. In nucleotides, the CDR3 is TGTGCCAGCAGCTTGGCAAGTCACAGGGAGACCCAGTACTTC. This encodes CASSLASHRETQYF.